The entry below describes one T cell receptor beta chain. Assay: immunoSEQ multiplex PCR; the TCRdb copy retains only in-frame clones and omits some. The top ten clones hold under 55% of a sample with fewer than 100,000 clones, 88% of them seen once. These data belong to a study of blood T cell repertoires in COVID-19. Whole-study context: The samples span acute and convalescent COVID-19 from the United States, Italy and Spain. Sources were T cells, B-cell-depleted T cells, or PBMCs; the material itself was cDNA or gDNA.

The CDR3 is made up of 21 amino acids. Deletions cut 2 bases from V and 0 bases from J, with 30 bases between. CDR1 is SGDLS, CDR2 YYNGEE, per germline. The TCR originated in a human donor in a cohort sampled during active COVID-19. The chain joins TRBV9 to TRBJ2-7; possibly TRBD2 for D (6 bases). The specimen was peripheral blood. Written as DNA, the CDR3 is TGTGCCAGCAGCGTCGGAGTGGGTTACGGGGGTATGCGGGATCCCTCCTACGAGCAGTACTTC. Protein sequence: CASSVGVGYGGMRDPSYEQYF.